These T cell receptor beta chains were read from a single sample in a study of cytomegalovirus exposure and HLA in healthy donors. The table came from immunoSEQ multiplex PCR; TCRdb's copy has only in-frame clones and leaves some out. The top ten clones hold about 4.2% of a sample with roughly 80,000 clones, under 65% of them seen once. The sequencing input was PBMCs. These receptors were collected from a male donor in good health and CMV-seropositive. Both conserved end residues are part of each CDR3. The D gene is left open where the match is weak. Size values are once, few and many counts, or a class for expanded clones, and some rows have none.

d_gene,v_gene,abundance,j_gene,CDR3aa,CDR3nt
NA,TRBV28,NA,TRBJ2-5,CASTLQETQYF,TGTGCCAGCACCCTCCAAGAGACCCAGTACTTC
NA,TRBV7-9,NA,TRBJ1-5,CSSSPDGSYQPQHF,TGTTCCAGCAGCCCCGACGGGTCATATCAGCCCCAGCATTTT
NA,TRBV5-4,NA,TRBJ2-5,CASSTLDGGQETQYF,TGTGCCAGCAGCACACTGGACGGAGGACAAGAGACCCAGTACTTC
TRBD2,TRBV30,NA,TRBJ2-3,CARGLAGGLNTQYF,TGTGCCCGGGGGCTAGCGGGGGGGCTAAATACGCAGTATTTT
NA,TRBV30,NA,TRBJ2-2,CAWRGRGTGELFF,TGTGCCTGGAGGGGAAGAGGGACCGGGGAGCTGTTTTTT
NA,TRBV7-7,NA,TRBJ2-1,CASSLAGQDEQFF,TGTGCCAGCAGCTTAGCGGGCCAGGATGAGCAGTTCTTC
TRBD1,TRBV6-1,few,TRBJ1-5,CASRDRDRGGQPQHF,TGTGCCAGCAGGGACCGGGACAGGGGAGGTCAGCCCCAGCATTTT
TRBD2,TRBV5-1,NA,TRBJ2-5,CASSSRRTSGRQETQYF,TGCGCCAGCAGCTCGAGAAGGACTAGCGGGCGCCAAGAGACCCAGTACTTC
TRBD1,TRBV4-1,NA,TRBJ2-7,CASSQEGTGGQQYF,TGCGCCAGCAGCCAAGAGGGGACAGGGGGCCAGCAGTACTTC
NA,TRBV2,NA,TRBJ2-1,CASSPPGSYNEQFF,TGTGCCAGCAGCCCCCCCGGGTCCTACAATGAGCAGTTCTTC
TRBD2,TRBV13,NA,TRBJ2-2,CASSLWTSGRFGELFF,TGTGCCAGCAGCCTCTGGACTAGCGGGAGGTTCGGGGAGCTGTTTTTT
TRBD2,TRBV14,NA,TRBJ2-1,CASSPLPGLVGLQNEQFF,TGTGCCAGCAGCCCACTCCCGGGACTAGTGGGGCTACAGAATGAGCAGTTCTTC
NA,TRBV7-6,NA,TRBJ1-3,CASSPLAKDSGNTIYF,TGTGCCAGCAGCCCCCTAGCGAAAGACTCTGGAAACACCATATATTTT
TRBD1,TRBV7-9,few,TRBJ2-1,CSSSQDRGRGEQFF,TGTTCCAGCAGCCAGGACAGGGGGAGGGGTGAGCAGTTCTTC
NA,TRBV29-1,NA,TRBJ2-5,CSVEGGDRWETQYF,TGCAGCGTTGAAGGCGGGGATCGTTGGGAGACCCAGTACTTC
NA,TRBV19,NA,TRBJ2-2,CASGQSWTGELFF,TGTGCCAGTGGACAGTCGTGGACCGGGGAGCTGTTTTTT
TRBD2,TRBV29-1,NA,TRBJ2-3,CSVVREADTQYF,TGCAGCGTTGTCCGGGAGGCAGATACGCAGTATTTT
TRBD2,TRBV27,NA,TRBJ2-5,CASGLAGSKTQYF,TGTGCCAGCGGACTAGCGGGTTCGAAGACCCAGTACTTC
TRBD1,TRBV6-5,NA,TRBJ2-1,CASSLTPGQGQFF,TGTGCCAGCAGCCTTACCCCGGGACAGGGGCAGTTCTTC
NA,TRBV11-2,NA,TRBJ2-3,CASSLGGQTLTDTQYF,TGTGCCAGCAGCTTGGGCGGACAGACCCTCACAGATACGCAGTATTTT
TRBD2,TRBV30,NA,TRBJ2-7,CAWKAGGSYEQYF,TGTGCCTGGAAAGCGGGAGGATCCTACGAGCAGTACTTC
TRBD2,TRBV7-3,once,TRBJ2-1,CASSLAASGGEEQFF,TGTGCCAGCAGCTTAGCCGCTAGCGGGGGCGAGGAGCAGTTCTTC
NA,TRBV27,NA,TRBJ2-3,CAILSPDTQYF,TGTGCCATTCTGTCTCCAGATACGCAGTATTTT
NA,TRBV4-2,few,TRBJ1-5,CASSPSPQQGVQPQHF,TGTGCCAGCAGTCCAAGTCCCCAACAGGGCGTTCAGCCCCAGCATTTT
NA,TRBV7-9,NA,TRBJ2-7,CASSAVDEQYF,TGTGCCAGCAGCGCAGTCGACGAGCAGTACTTC
TRBD1,TRBV5-1,NA,TRBJ1-4,CASSPFGQGGEKLFF,TGCGCCAGCAGCCCGTTCGGACAGGGAGGGGAAAAACTGTTTTTT
TRBD2,TRBV5-1,NA,TRBJ2-1,CASSSSSGGSYNEQFF,TGCGCCAGCAGCTCTTCTAGCGGGGGGTCCTACAATGAGCAGTTCTTC